This is a list of T cell receptor beta chains from one sample in a study of T cell responses to AZD1222 COVID-19 vaccine. TCRdb's copy holds only in-frame clones and misses some; the assay was immunoSEQ multiplex PCR. The table lists about 140,000 clones, 80% to 95% of them singletons. Sequencing was performed on peripheral blood, taken on day 0 of AZD1222 vaccination. Receptor source: an adult in good health. Each CDR3 is given with its conserved first and last residue. A D gene is named only where the DNA matches it firmly. Clone size appears in some rows only: once, few, many, or a class for an expanded clone.

DNA,CDR3,V,D,size,J,length
TGTGCCAGCAGCTGGGACTCGGGGGGTAATGAGCAGTTCTTC,CASSWDSGGNEQFF,TRBV5-4,TRBD2,-,TRBJ2-1,14
TGCAGCTTCCGAAACGGCGGAGACAATCAGCCCCAGCATTTT,CSFRNGGDNQPQHF,TRBV29-1,-,-,TRBJ1-5,14
TGTGCCACCAGCAGGGATACAGGGGGCGATTTTCAAGAGACCCAGTACTTC,CATSRDTGGDFQETQYF,TRBV15,TRBD1,-,TRBJ2-5,17
TGTGCCAGCAGCTTAGGAACTAGCGGGGGTACACCCAGAGAGACCCAGTACTTC,CASSLGTSGGTPRETQYF,TRBV7-2,TRBD2,-,TRBJ2-5,18
TGTGCCATCAGTGAGCCGGGACTAGCGGAAACAGATACGCAGTATTTT,CAISEPGLAETDTQYF,TRBV10-3,TRBD2,-,TRBJ2-3,16
TGTGCCAGTAGTGCCCGACGGGGAAATTTTGAAGCTTTCTTT,CASSARRGNFEAFF,TRBV19,-,-,TRBJ1-1,14
TGTGCCAGCAGCCTAGAGCGGAACTCCTACGAGCAGTACTTC,CASSLERNSYEQYF,TRBV7-3,-,-,TRBJ2-7,14
TGTGCCAGCAGCTTAGCGGGACAGGGGACCAATCAGCCCCAGCATTTT,CASSLAGQGTNQPQHF,TRBV7-2,TRBD1,-,TRBJ1-5,16
TGTGCCAGCAGCCAAGATCCTTTTTCGGAACAGGCCAACTATGGCTACACCTTC,CASSQDPFSEQANYGYTF,TRBV4-2,-,-,TRBJ1-2,18
TGTGCCACCAGCAGAGACAGGGTACGGCCAGCTTTCTTT,CATSRDRVRPAFF,TRBV15,-,-,TRBJ1-1,13
TGTGCCAGCAGTCAAGGGGGGGCCACTGAAGCTTTCTTT,CASSQGGATEAFF,TRBV5-4,-,-,TRBJ1-1,13
TGTGCCAGCAGCTCCACCGGGACAGCTAATTCACCCCTCCACTTT,CASSSTGTANSPLHF,TRBV5-8,TRBD1,-,TRBJ1-6,15
TGTGCCAGTAGACCTAGCGGATTGAACACCGGGGAACTGTTTTTT,CASRPSGLNTGELFF,TRBV19,TRBD2,-,TRBJ2-2,15
TGCAGTGCTAGTATCGGGAATCAGCCCCAGCATTTT,CSASIGNQPQHF,TRBV20-1,-,-,TRBJ1-5,12
TGTGCCAGCAGTTTACTTAGCTCTGGGGCCAACGTCCTGACTTTC,CASSLLSSGANVLTF,TRBV28,-,-,TRBJ2-6,15
TGTGCCAGTAGTATTTTGGGGTTTTCCCAGCCCCAGCATTTT,CASSILGFSQPQHF,TRBV19,-,-,TRBJ1-5,14
TGTGCTAGTGGTTTGGGCACCGGGACAGGGGATTCACCCCTCCACTTT,CASGLGTGTGDSPLHF,TRBV12-5,TRBD1,-,TRBJ1-6,16
TGTGCCAGCAGCTTGGAGGCAGGGGGGAACACCATATATTTT,CASSLEAGGNTIYF,TRBV5-5,TRBD1,-,TRBJ1-3,14
TGCGCCAGCAGCTTGGATTATGGGGACATCCCCTACAATGAGCAGTTCTTC,CASSLDYGDIPYNEQFF,TRBV5-1,-,-,TRBJ2-1,17
TGCGCCAGCAGCTTGGTGGGGGAAATGAACACTGAAGCTTTCTTT,CASSLVGEMNTEAFF,TRBV5-1,-,-,TRBJ1-1,15
TGTGCCAGCGCGGGCACCTATAATTCACCCCTCCACTTT,CASAGTYNSPLHF,TRBV28,-,-,TRBJ1-6,13
TGCGCCAGCAGCTTAGGGACAGGGAGCTACAATGAGCAGTTCTTC,CASSLGTGSYNEQFF,TRBV5-1,TRBD1,-,TRBJ2-1,15
TGTGCCAGCAGTTATCCTAGCCAGGCGGGGGCCAACGTCCTGACTTTC,CASSYPSQAGANVLTF,TRBV6-5,-,few,TRBJ2-6,16
TGTGCCAGCAGTTACCCCGGGACTAGTCAGAATGAGCAGTTCTTC,CASSYPGTSQNEQFF,TRBV6-5,TRBD2,-,TRBJ2-1,15
TGTGCCACAGGGGGTATAGGGAACACTGAAGCTTTCTTT,CATGGIGNTEAFF,TRBV6-5,TRBD1,-,TRBJ1-1,13
TGTGCCAGCAGGTCCGGGAGCGAGCAGTTCTTC,CASRSGSEQFF,TRBV6-1,-,-,TRBJ2-1,11
TGCGCCAGCAGCTTGGCGTGGTTCACAGACTACTACGAGCAGTACTTC,CASSLAWFTDYYEQYF,TRBV5-1,-,once,TRBJ2-7,16
TGTGCCAGCAGTTGGCGGACCAATAATTCACCCCTCCACTTT,CASSWRTNNSPLHF,TRBV27,-,-,TRBJ1-6,14
TGTGCCAGCAGTTCCCGACAGGGGGTGGACACTGAAGCTTTCTTT,CASSSRQGVDTEAFF,TRBV6-6,TRBD1,once,TRBJ1-1,15
TGTGCCAGCAGCCCCCCCCAGGGGGGGAACACCGGGGAGCTGTTTTTT,CASSPPQGGNTGELFF,TRBV7-8,-,-,TRBJ2-2,16
TGTGCCAGCAGCCCCCAGGATGGGGACAGGGTTTACGAGCAGTACTTC,CASSPQDGDRVYEQYF,TRBV13,TRBD1,-,TRBJ2-7,16
TGTGCCTGGAGTGAGGGGGCGATTAATGAAAAACTGTTTTTT,CAWSEGAINEKLFF,TRBV30,TRBD1,-,TRBJ1-4,14
TGCGCCAGCAGCTTGCAACCCGGACAGGGATACGATGGCTACACCTTC,CASSLQPGQGYDGYTF,TRBV5-1,TRBD1,-,TRBJ1-2,16
TGCAGTGCTAGTGGTCAGTCCTACGAGCAGTACTTC,CSASGQSYEQYF,TRBV20-1,-,-,TRBJ2-7,12
TGTGCCAGCAGCCGGGACAGCAGGAACACCGGGGAGCTGTTTTTT,CASSRDSRNTGELFF,TRBV13,TRBD1,-,TRBJ2-2,15
TGTGCCAGCAGCTCCGGACTAGCTGGGGCCAACGTCCTGACTTTC,CASSSGLAGANVLTF,TRBV11-3,TRBD2,-,TRBJ2-6,15
TGTGCCAGCAGCGTGGGGGGGACTAGCGGTAACAATGAGCAGTTCTTC,CASSVGGTSGNNEQFF,TRBV9,TRBD2,once,TRBJ2-1,16
TGTGCCAGCAGCCTAGCAGGGTCTGCCTACACCTTC,CASSLAGSAYTF,TRBV7-3,-,-,TRBJ1-2,12
TGTGCCAGCAGTATGACAGGGGAGACCCAGTACTTC,CASSMTGETQYF,TRBV12-3/TRBV12-4,TRBD1,once,TRBJ2-5,12
TGTGCCATCAGTGAGGAGGGTGATGAAGAGACCCAGTACTTC,CAISEEGDEETQYF,TRBV10-3,-,-,TRBJ2-5,14
TGTGCCAGCAGCCAATTACAGGGGCCACACTATGGCTACACCTTC,CASSQLQGPHYGYTF,TRBV3-1/TRBV3-2,TRBD1,-,TRBJ1-2,15
TGCGCCAGCAGCGAGGGCGGGGGCACCGCGACTGAAGCTTTCTTT,CASSEGGGTATEAFF,TRBV5-1,-,-,TRBJ1-1,15
TGTGCCAGCTCACGCGACAAAATTGTTGGGATTTACGAGCAGTACTTC,CASSRDKIVGIYEQYF,TRBV18,-,-,TRBJ2-7,16
TGCGCCAGCAGCCAAGCCCTGACAGGTTCTAACTATGGCTACACCTTC,CASSQALTGSNYGYTF,TRBV4-3,-,-,TRBJ1-2,16
TGTGCCAGCAGCGTAGGAACAGGACCAGCTAACTATGGCTACACCTTC,CASSVGTGPANYGYTF,TRBV9,-,once,TRBJ1-2,16
TGTGCCAGCAGCGTACAGGGGGCTGCCACTGAAGCTTTCTTT,CASSVQGAATEAFF,TRBV11-3,TRBD1,few,TRBJ1-1,14
TGTGCCAGCCGACGACAGGGGGCTTACGGCTACACCTTC,CASRRQGAYGYTF,TRBV2,TRBD1,-,TRBJ1-2,13